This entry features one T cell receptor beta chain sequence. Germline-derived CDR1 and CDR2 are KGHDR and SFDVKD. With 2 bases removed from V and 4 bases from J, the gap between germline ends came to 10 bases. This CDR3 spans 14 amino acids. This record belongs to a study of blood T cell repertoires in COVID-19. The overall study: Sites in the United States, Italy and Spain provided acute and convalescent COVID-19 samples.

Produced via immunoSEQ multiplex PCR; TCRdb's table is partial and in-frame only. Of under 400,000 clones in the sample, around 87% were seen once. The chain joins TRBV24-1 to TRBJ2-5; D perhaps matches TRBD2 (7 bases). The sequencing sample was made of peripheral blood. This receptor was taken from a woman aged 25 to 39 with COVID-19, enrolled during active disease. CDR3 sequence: CATSDSRGGETQYF. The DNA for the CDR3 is TGTGCCACCAGTGATTCGAGGGGGGGAGAGACCCAGTACTTC.